Presented here are 10 T cell receptor beta chains from one specimen sequenced in a study of blood T cells in healthy people across ages. Primed by a sample-barcoded 5' primer and a J-beta primer mix, a second PCR proceeded for roughly 7 to 12 cycles. TCRdb reprocessed the 5' RACE reads with MiXCR, giving one entry per CDR3 protein. The sample lists fewer than 800,000 distinct CDR3 sequences, around half occurring once. The sequenced material came from blood. The receptors derive from a woman aged 60-75 years in good health.

This chain joins TRBV7-2 and TRBJ2-7, with D uncertain. Per germline, CDR1 SGHTA and CDR2 FQGNSA. The V end lost 4 bases, the J end lost 9 bases, and 16 bases lay between the germline ends. The CDR3 loop spans 13 amino acids. The CDR3 region is CASSSGPGKRQYF. The CDR3, as DNA: TGTGCCAGCAGCTCCGGACCAGGAAAAAGGCAGTACTTC. The whole variable domain, remainder taken from reference TRBV7-2 and TRBJ2-7, is GAGVSQSPSNKVTEKGKDVELRCDPISGHTALYWYRQSLGQGLEFLIYFQGNSAPDKSGLPSDRFSAERTGGSVSTLTIQRTQQEDSAVYLCASSSGPGKRQYFGPGTRLTVT.

The chain recombines TRBV12-3 or TRBV12-4 with TRBJ1-5; weak D call: TRBD1 (6 bases). This CDR3 region has 13 residues. Trimming left V 6 bases short and J 6 bases short, with 12 bases between. CDR3: CASSSGTFQPQHF. DNA for the CDR3: TGTGCCAGCAGCTCCGGGACATTTCAGCCCCAGCATTTT.

V usage is TRBV12-3 or TRBV12-4 and J usage is TRBJ2-7, with TRBD1 as a possible D gene (5 bases). Trimming cost V 6 bases and J 6 bases, with 12 bases left between them. The CDR3 spans 12 residues. CDR3 sequence reads: CASSRRVGEQYF. Written as DNA, the CDR3 is TGTGCCAGCAGCCGCAGGGTCGGCGAGCAGTACTTC.

The chain combines TRBV9 with TRBJ2-3; D may be TRBD1 (5 bases). Germline loops: CDR1 SGDLS, CDR2 YYNGEE. V was trimmed by 1 base and J by 6 bases, leaving 15 bases between them. The CDR3 is 15 amino acids. In DNA, the CDR3 is TGTGCCAGCAGCGTAAGTCCGGACAATTTTGATACGCAGTATTTT. Residues: CASSVSPDNFDTQYF.

The chain carries TRBV20-1 and TRBJ2-1; D is ambiguous. The CDR3 length is 13 residues. Trimming took 5 bases from V and 2 from J, leaving 10 bases between them. Looked up from germline, CDR1 is DFQATT and CDR2 is SNEGSKA (reference sequence). CDR3 in DNA: TGCAGTGCTTCTAAGTATGCCTACAATGAGCAGTTCTTC. It encodes CSASKYAYNEQFF.

J is TRBJ2-5 and V is TRBV20-1, with 12 bases lining up with TRBD1. Germline V gene lookup returns CDR1 DFQATT and CDR2 SNEGSKA (reference sequence). The length of the CDR3 is 15 residues. Trimming cost V 6 bases and J 5 bases; bases outside gene matches: 10. The CDR3 sequence is CSAPSRDRGRETQYF. DNA for the CDR3: TGCAGTGCGCCAAGCCGGGACAGGGGGCGTGAGACCCAGTACTTC.

This clonotype was found a few times. The rearrangement links TRBV6-5 to TRBJ2-1, with TRBD1 matching 10 bases. CDR1 and CDR2 from the germline V gene are MNHEY and SVGAGI. Trimming took 6 bases from V and 7 from J; bases not matched to a gene: 9. The CDR3 is 15 amino acids. CDR3 DNA: TGTGCCAGCAGCCTCGGGACAGGGGCGATGAATGAGCAGTTCTTC. Translating it yields CASSLGTGAMNEQFF.

The chain couples TRBV4-3 to TRBJ1-2; 7 nucleotides agree with TRBD1. CDR1 and CDR2 from the germline V gene are LGHNA and YSLEER. Unmatched junction bases numbered 18, after V lost 0 bases and J lost 5 bases. This CDR3 is 19 amino acids long. CDR3 DNA: TGCGCCAGCAGCCAAGATCCGGCGGGACAGTTTTATTCACCGTATGGCTACACCTTC. This gives the protein CASSQDPAGQFYSPYGYTF.

This clonotype was found a few times. This rearrangement joins TRBV27 to TRBJ2-1; tentative D call: TRBD1 (6 bases). The CDR3 has 14 residues. From germline, CDR1 is MNHEY and CDR2 SMNVEV (reference sequence). V was pared by 5 bases and J by 6 bases, with 14 bases between. The CDR3 DNA is TGTGCCAGCAGTCTGAACAGGGCTGGCAATGAGCAGTTCTTC. It translates to CASSLNRAGNEQFF.

Only a few counts were recorded for this clonotype. This chain joins TRBV7-2 and TRBJ2-3; D might be TRBD2 (5 bases). V shed 5 bases and J shed 5 bases, with 20 bases lying between them. The germline CDR1 and CDR2 sequences are SGHTA and FQGNSA. The CDR3 length is 16 residues. The CDR3 sequence is CASSRRAVRPGDTQYF. As DNA, the CDR3 is TGTGCCAGCAGCCGGCGGGCAGTCCGCCCCGGAGATACGCAGTATTTT.